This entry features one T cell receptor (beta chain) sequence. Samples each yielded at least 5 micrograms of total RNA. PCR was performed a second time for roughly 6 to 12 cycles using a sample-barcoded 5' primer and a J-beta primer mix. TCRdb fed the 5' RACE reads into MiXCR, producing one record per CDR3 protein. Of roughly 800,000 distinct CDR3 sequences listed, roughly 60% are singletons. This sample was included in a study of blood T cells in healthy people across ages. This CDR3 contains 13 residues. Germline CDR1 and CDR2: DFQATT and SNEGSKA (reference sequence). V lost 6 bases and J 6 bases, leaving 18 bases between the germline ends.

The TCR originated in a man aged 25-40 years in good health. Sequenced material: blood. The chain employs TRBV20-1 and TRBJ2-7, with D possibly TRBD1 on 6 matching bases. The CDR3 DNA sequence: TGCAGTGCCACATACAGGGCTCGGCTCGAGCAGTACTTC. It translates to CSATYRARLEQYF.